This T cell receptor (beta chain) emerged from a study of cytomegalovirus exposure and HLA in healthy donors. Study observations and caveats: As a later analysis showed, a missense DCLRE1C variant was linked to trimming of TCR beta V- and J-genes. Prediction of most subjects' HLA-A and HLA-B alleles by TCR beta sequences was reportedly accurate. Versus the roughly 700-donor mean, an Asian-associated ancestry cluster reportedly showed fewer N-insertions in a later analysis.

Primers included in the PCR were 60 Vbeta and 13 Jbeta primers. Profiling relied on immunoSEQ multiplex PCR, and the TCRdb table lists in-frame clones only, not all of them. The sample gives 200,000 to 250,000 clones, 81% of which show up once; around 8.6% is in the top ten. Germline V gene lookup returns CDR1 LNHDA and CDR2 SQIVND (reference sequence). The CDR3 sequence is 17 residues long. The V and J ends lost 4 bases and 4 bases, in that order; junction bases with no gene match: 11. Points on this clone: Its antigen is not identified.

The specimen was PBMCs. J is TRBJ1-5 and V is TRBV19; 9 nucleotides agree with TRBD1. This receptor was obtained from a woman aged 60 to 75 in good health and CMV-seropositive. In DNA form, the CDR3 reads TGTGCCAGTAGTAACCGGTTGGGACAGGGCCTAAATCAGCCCCAGCATTTT. Protein product: CASSNRLGQGLNQPQHF. Complete variable domain (other parts from reference TRBV19 and TRBJ1-5): DGGITQSPKYLFRKEGQNVTLSCEQNLNHDAMYWYRQDPGQGLRLIYYSQIVNDFQKGDIAEGYSVSREKKESFPLTVTSAQKNPTAFYLCASSNRLGQGLNQPQHFGDGTRLSIL.